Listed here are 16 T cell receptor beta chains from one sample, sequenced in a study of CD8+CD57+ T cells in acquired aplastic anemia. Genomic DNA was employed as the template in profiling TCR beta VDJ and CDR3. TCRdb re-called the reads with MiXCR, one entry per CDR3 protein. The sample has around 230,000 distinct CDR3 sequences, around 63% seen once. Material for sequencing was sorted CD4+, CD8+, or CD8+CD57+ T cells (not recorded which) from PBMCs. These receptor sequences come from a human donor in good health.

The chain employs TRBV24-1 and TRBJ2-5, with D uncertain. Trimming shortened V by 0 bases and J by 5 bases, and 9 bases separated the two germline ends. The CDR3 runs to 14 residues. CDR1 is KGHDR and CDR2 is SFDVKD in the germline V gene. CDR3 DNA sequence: TGTGCCACCAGTGATTTGCAGGACGGGGAGACCCAGTACTTC. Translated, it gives CATSDLQDGETQYF.

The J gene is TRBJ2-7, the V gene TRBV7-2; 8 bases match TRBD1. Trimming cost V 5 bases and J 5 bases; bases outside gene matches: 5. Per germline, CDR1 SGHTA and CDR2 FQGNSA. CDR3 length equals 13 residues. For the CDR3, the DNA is TGTGCCAGCAGCCAAGGACAGGGCCACGAGCAGTACTTC. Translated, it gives CASSQGQGHEQYF.

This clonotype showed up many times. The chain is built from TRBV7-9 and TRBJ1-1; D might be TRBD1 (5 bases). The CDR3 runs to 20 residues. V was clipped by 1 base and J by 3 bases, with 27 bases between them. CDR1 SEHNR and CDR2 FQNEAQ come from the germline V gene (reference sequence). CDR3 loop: CASSLGGAFGINQEDTEAFF. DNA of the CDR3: TGTGCCAGCAGCTTAGGTGGGGCGTTTGGTATCAACCAAGAAGACACTGAAGCTTTCTTT.

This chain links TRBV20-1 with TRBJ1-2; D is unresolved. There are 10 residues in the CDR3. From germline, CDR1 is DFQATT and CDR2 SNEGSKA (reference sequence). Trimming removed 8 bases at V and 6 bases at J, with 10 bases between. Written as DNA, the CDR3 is TGCAGTCCGGAAGGTAATGGCTACACCTTC. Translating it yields CSPEGNGYTF.

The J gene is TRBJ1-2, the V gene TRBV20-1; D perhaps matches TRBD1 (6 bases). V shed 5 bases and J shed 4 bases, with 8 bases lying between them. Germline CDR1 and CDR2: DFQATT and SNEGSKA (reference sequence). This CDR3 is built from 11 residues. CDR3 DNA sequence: TGCAGTGCTTGGACAGTCTATGGCTACACCTTC. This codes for CSAWTVYGYTF.

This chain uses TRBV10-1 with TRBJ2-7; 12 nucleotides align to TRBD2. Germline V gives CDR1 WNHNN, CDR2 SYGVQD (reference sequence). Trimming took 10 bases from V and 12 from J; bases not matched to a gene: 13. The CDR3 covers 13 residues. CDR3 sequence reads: CATLPTSGSMWYF. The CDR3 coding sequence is TGCGCCACCCTACCGACTAGCGGGAGTATGTGGTACTTC.

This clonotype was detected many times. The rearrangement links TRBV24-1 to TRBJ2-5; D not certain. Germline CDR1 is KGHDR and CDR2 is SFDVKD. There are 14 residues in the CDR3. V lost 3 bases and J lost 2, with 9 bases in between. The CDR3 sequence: CATSDPASQETQYF. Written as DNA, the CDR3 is TGTGCCACCAGTGATCCGGCTTCTCAAGAGACCCAGTACTTC.

The CDR3 protein is CASSYPEATNEKLFF. CDR3 nucleotides: TGTGCCAGCAGTTACCCGGAGGCAACTAATGAAAAACTGTTTTTT. The chain employs TRBV6-2 or TRBV6-3 and TRBJ1-4; no clear D. Trimming removed 2 bases from V and 0 bases from J, with 7 bases in between. CDR3 size: 15 residues. From germline, CDR1 is MNHEY and CDR2 SVGEGT.

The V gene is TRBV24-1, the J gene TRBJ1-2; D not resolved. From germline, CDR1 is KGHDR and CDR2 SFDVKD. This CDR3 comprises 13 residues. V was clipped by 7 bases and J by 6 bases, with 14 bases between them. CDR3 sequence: CATSSSWGDGYTF. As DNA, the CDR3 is TGTGCCACCAGCTCCTCATGGGGAGATGGCTACACCTTC.

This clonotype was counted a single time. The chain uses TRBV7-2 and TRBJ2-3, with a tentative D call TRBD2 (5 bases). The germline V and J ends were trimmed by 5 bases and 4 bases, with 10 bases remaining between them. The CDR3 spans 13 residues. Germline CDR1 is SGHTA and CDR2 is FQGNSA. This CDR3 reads CASSPGIPDTQYF. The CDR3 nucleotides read TGTGCCAGCAGCCCCGGGATCCCAGATACGCAGTATTTT.

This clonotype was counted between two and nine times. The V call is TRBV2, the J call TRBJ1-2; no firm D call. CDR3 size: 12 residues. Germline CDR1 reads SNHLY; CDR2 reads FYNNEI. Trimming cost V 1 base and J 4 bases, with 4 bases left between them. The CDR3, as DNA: TGTGCCAGCAGTGAAGACAGCTATGGCTACACCTTC. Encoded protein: CASSEDSYGYTF.

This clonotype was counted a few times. DNA of the CDR3: TGTGCCAGCAGTTCACTGAGCTCCTACGAGCAGTACTTC. Its protein is CASSSLSSYEQYF. This chain uses TRBV7-6 with TRBJ2-7; no reliable D call. CDR1 SGHVS and CDR2 FNYEAQ come from the germline V gene. With 6 bases removed from V and 0 bases from J, the gap between germline ends came to 9 bases. This CDR3 has 13 amino acids.

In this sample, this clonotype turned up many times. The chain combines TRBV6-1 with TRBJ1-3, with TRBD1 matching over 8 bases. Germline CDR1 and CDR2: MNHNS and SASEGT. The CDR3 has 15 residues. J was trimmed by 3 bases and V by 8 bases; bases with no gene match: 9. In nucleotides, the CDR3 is TGTGCCAGCTGGAAGACAGGGGAAGGTGGAAACACCATATATTTT. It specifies CASWKTGEGGNTIYF.

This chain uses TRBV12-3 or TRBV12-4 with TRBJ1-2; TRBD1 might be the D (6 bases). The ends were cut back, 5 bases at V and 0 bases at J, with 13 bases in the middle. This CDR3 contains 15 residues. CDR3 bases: TGTGCCAGCAGTGCCCGGGACATCACTAACTATGGCTACACCTTC. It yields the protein CASSARDITNYGYTF.

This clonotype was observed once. CDR3 loop: CSARDTLSYEQYF. The CDR3, as DNA: TGCAGTGCTAGGGACACCTTATCCTACGAGCAGTACTTC. The chain links TRBV20-1 to TRBJ2-7; a possible D gene is TRBD1 (5 bases). The CDR3 length is 13 residues. Between the trimmed V and J ends, which lost 3 bases and 1 base, there was a span of 10 bases. The germline CDR1 and CDR2 sequences are DFQATT and SNEGSKA (reference sequence).

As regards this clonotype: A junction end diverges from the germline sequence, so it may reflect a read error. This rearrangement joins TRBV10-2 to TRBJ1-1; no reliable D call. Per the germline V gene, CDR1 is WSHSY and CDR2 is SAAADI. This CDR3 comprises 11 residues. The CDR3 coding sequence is TGCGCCAGCAGTGAGGCCACTGAAGCTCTCTTT. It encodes CASSEATEALF.